The 26 T cell receptor beta chains reported below all come from one sample, sequenced in a study of response to subunit inactivated influenza vaccine. Via MiXCR, TCRdb re-called the RT-PCR reads, giving one row per CDR3 protein. The table has about 180,000 distinct CDR3 sequences, about a tenth seen once. The sample here was non-naive T cells sorted from PBMCs, taken on the day of vaccination. The receptors were gathered from a man aged 50 or older who received an inactivated influenza vaccine.

This clonotype was detected a few times. This chain joins TRBV5-6 and TRBJ2-5, with D possibly matching TRBD2 (6 bases). The CDR3 has 17 residues. V lost 0 bases, J lost 1 base, and 16 bases lay in between. Looked up from germline, CDR1 is SGHDT and CDR2 is YYEEEE. DNA for the CDR3: TGTGCCAGCAGCTTGGGGGGGACTCTACCTATCCAAGAGACCCAGTACTTC. This translates into CASSLGGTLPIQETQYF.

The V call is TRBV27, the J call TRBJ1-6; 8 bases align to TRBD1. This CDR3 has 15 amino acids. The germline CDR1 and CDR2 sequences are MNHEY and SMNVEV (reference sequence). Trimming cost V 7 bases and J 5 bases; bases outside gene matches: 7. CDR3 DNA: TGTGCCAGCACATTTTCGGGACAGGATAATTCACCCCTCCACTTT. Translated: CASTFSGQDNSPLHF.

In this sample, this clonotype turned up a few times. The V and J genes are TRBV28 and TRBJ2-1; D is undetermined. This CDR3 is 14 amino acids long. Deletions cut 2 bases from V and 8 bases from J, with 13 bases between. Looked up from germline, CDR1 is MDHEN and CDR2 is SYDVKM. The CDR3 nucleotides are TGTGCCAGCAGTTTACGAGCTCGCCGTTATGAGCAGTTCTTC. Translation gives CASSLRARRYEQFF.

The chain combines TRBV7-2 with TRBJ2-1, with 15 bases identical to TRBD2. The V gene's germline CDR1 is SGHTA and CDR2 FQGNSA. CDR3 length: 16 amino acids. The trim removed 1 base at V and 9 bases at J, leaving 4 bases unmatched. The CDR3 protein is CASSLGTSGGAVEQFF. The CDR3 DNA follows: TGTGCCAGCAGCTTAGGGACTAGCGGGGGGGCCGTTGAGCAGTTCTTC. Full variable domain (rest looked up from reference TRBV7-2 and TRBJ2-1): GAGVSQSPSNKVTEKGKDVELRCDPISGHTALYWYRQSLGQGLEFLIYFQGNSAPDKSGLPSDRFSAERTGGSVSTLTIQRTQQEDSAVYLCASSLGTSGGAVEQFFGPGTRLTVL.

With respect to this clonotype: This clone may be a read error of a much larger clone one base away. The chain employs TRBV20-1 and TRBJ2-3, with 12 positions matching TRBD2. CDR3 length: 16 residues. The V gene's germline CDR1 is DFQATT and CDR2 SNEGSKA (reference sequence). The CDR3 bases are TGCTGTGCGGGGACTAGCGGGTACTCTAGCACAGATACGCAGTATTTT. Encoded protein: CCAGTSGYSSTDTQYF.

The chain employs TRBV5-4 and TRBJ2-5; 10 nucleotides match TRBD2. Germline V lookup: CDR1 SGHNT, CDR2 YYREEE (reference sequence). The length of the CDR3 is 14 residues. Unmatched junction bases numbered 0, after V lost 1 base and J lost 3 bases. The CDR3 loop is CASSLTSGKETQYF. The CDR3 coding sequence is TGTGCCAGCAGCTTGACTAGCGGGAAAGAGACCCAGTACTTC.

The V and J genes are TRBV7-2 and TRBJ2-3; 8 nucleotides match TRBD2. Germline CDR1 reads SGHTA; CDR2 reads FQGNSA. The junction had 6 bases not matched to a gene; V was cut back by 1 base and J by 3 bases. The CDR3 extends over 16 amino acids. As DNA, the CDR3 is TGTGCCAGCAGCTTAGAACGGGGGGGGAGGACAGATACGCAGTATTTT. Translation: CASSLERGGRTDTQYF.

V is TRBV10-3 and J is TRBJ1-5; tentatively, D is TRBD1 (6 bases). Germline CDR1 reads ENHRY; CDR2 reads SYGVKD. V gave up 6 bases and J gave up 1 base, with 10 bases separating them. This CDR3 contains 14 residues. This CDR3 reads CAISPGGSNQPQHF. The CDR3 bases are TGTGCCATCAGCCCGGGGGGCAGCAATCAGCCCCAGCATTTT.

Ten or more counts support this clonotype. The gene calls are TRBV12-3 or TRBV12-4 and TRBJ2-2, with a possible D match to TRBD1 (6 bases). The germline V and J ends were trimmed by 4 bases and 7 bases, with 10 bases remaining between them. CDR3 size: 13 residues. Written as DNA, the CDR3 is TGTGCCAGCAGTTCAGGGGTTATCGGGGAGCTGTTTTTT. Translated: CASSSGVIGELFF.

This clonotype has at least ten counts. The rearrangement joins TRBV6-6 to TRBJ2-2; D uncertain. Germline CDR1 and CDR2: MNHNY and SVGAGI (reference sequence). V lost 2 bases and J 5 bases, leaving 6 bases between the germline ends. This CDR3 has 13 residues. Here the CDR3 DNA reads TGTGCCAGCAGTTACCAGGCAACCGGGGAGCTGTTTTTT. Translation: CASSYQATGELFF.

The sample holds a few counts of this clonotype. This chain links TRBV3-1 with TRBJ2-3; 10 bases align to TRBD2. Germline assignment: CDR1 LGHDT and CDR2 YNNKEL (reference sequence). After removal of 6 bases from V and 4 bases from J, the junction contained 7 bases not matched to a gene. The CDR3 is made up of 15 amino acids. The CDR3 DNA reads as TGTGCCAGCAGTCTTCCAGCGGGGGGGTCAGATACGCAGTATTTT. This codes for CASSLPAGGSDTQYF.

This clonotype was observed a handful of times. V usage is TRBV5-1 and J usage is TRBJ2-1; either TRBD1 or TRBD2 may supply D (5 bases each). Germline V gene sequence: CDR1 SGHRS, CDR2 YFSETQ. CDR3 length: 16 residues. The V and J ends lost 4 bases and 4 bases respectively, with 18 bases between them. The CDR3 here is CASSPIGDGAYNEQFF. The CDR3, as DNA: TGCGCCAGCAGCCCCATCGGGGACGGTGCATACAATGAGCAGTTCTTC.

The genes are TRBV7-2 and TRBJ2-4, with 8 bases that match TRBD1. J gave up 7 bases and V 2 bases, and 10 bases lay outside the gene matches. The CDR3 consists of 16 residues. Per the germline V gene, CDR1 is SGHTA and CDR2 is FQGNSA. The CDR3 loop reads CASSLYGPGGMNIQYF. CDR3 sequence (DNA): TGTGCCAGCAGCTTATATGGGCCAGGGGGCATGAACATTCAGTACTTC. The variable domain in full, completed from reference TRBV7-2 and TRBJ2-4, reads GAGVSQSPSNKVTEKGKDVELRCDPISGHTALYWYRQSLGQGLEFLIYFQGNSAPDKSGLPSDRFSAERTGGSVSTLTIQRTQQEDSAVYLCASSLYGPGGMNIQYFGAGTRLSVL.

This chain uses TRBV7-2 with TRBJ2-1; 11 bases map to TRBD2. The CDR3 length is 17 residues. In germline, CDR1 is SGHTA, CDR2 FQGNSA. The junction had 9 bases not matched to a gene; V was cut back by 4 bases and J by 4 bases. CDR3 nucleotides: TGTGCCAGCAGCTCGCCGGGACTAGCGGTGGTTTACAATGAGCAGTTCTTC. Translated, it gives CASSSPGLAVVYNEQFF.

The chain recombines TRBV2 with TRBJ2-1; D is uncertain. Germline CDR1 is SNHLY and CDR2 is FYNNEI. The CDR3 consists of 15 residues. The V end lost 4 bases, the J end lost 0 bases, and 10 bases lay between the germline ends. The CDR3 loop reads CASSGVWISYNEQFF. The CDR3 DNA reads as TGTGCCAGCAGTGGTGTCTGGATCTCCTACAATGAGCAGTTCTTC.

The sample holds a few counts of this clonotype. The chain has TRBV25-1 and TRBJ1-6; 7 bases match TRBD1. The CDR3 contains 14 residues. J was trimmed by 5 bases and V by 4 bases; bases with no gene match: 2. Germline CDR1 and CDR2: MGHDK and SYGVNS. CDR3 nucleotides: TGTGCCAGCAGTGTAGGGACAGATAATTCACCCCTCCACTTT. This translates into CASSVGTDNSPLHF.

A few counts support this clonotype. The V call is TRBV24-1, the J call TRBJ2-7, with D tentatively TRBD2 (6 bases). CDR1 and CDR2 (germline): KGHDR, SFDVKD. The CDR3 extends over 10 amino acids. With 9 bases removed from V and 6 bases from J, the gap between germline ends came to 8 bases. DNA of the CDR3: TGTGCCACCGAGGGAGGCGAGCAGTACTTC. As protein: CATEGGEQYF.

V and J are TRBV29-1 and TRBJ2-5; D perhaps matches TRBD2 (5 bases). V lost 6 bases to trimming and J lost 6 bases, with 17 bases between them. The CDR3 covers 13 residues. Germline V lookup: CDR1 SQVTM, CDR2 ANQGSEA. The CDR3 loop is CSVPIGVAQTQYF. CDR3 nucleotide sequence: TGCAGCGTGCCAATCGGGGTCGCACAGACCCAGTACTTC.

This clonotype was observed many times. V usage is TRBV20-1 and J usage is TRBJ1-6; no firm D call. The V end was cut by 2 bases, the J end by 3 bases, with 11 bases between. There are 15 residues in the CDR3. From germline, CDR1 is DFQATT and CDR2 SNEGSKA (reference sequence). The CDR3 DNA is TGCAGTGCTAGACCGGGCAGTCACTATAATTCACCCCTCCACTTT. It yields the protein CSARPGSHYNSPLHF.

This clonotype was counted a few times. The chain recombines TRBV15 with TRBJ2-1; D perhaps matches TRBD1 (5 bases). The CDR3 extends over 14 amino acids. Trimming left V 2 bases short and J 3 bases short, with 8 bases between. The germline V gene has CDR1 LNHNV and CDR2 YYDKDF (reference sequence). The CDR3, as DNA: TGTGCCACCAGCAGATCCGACAGCTACAATGAGCAGTTCTTC. Encoded protein: CATSRSDSYNEQFF.

This chain connects TRBV6-1 to TRBJ1-1, with 8 bases that match TRBD1. Germline loops: CDR1 MNHNS, CDR2 SASEGT. CDR3 length: 15 residues. Losses at the gene ends were 7 bases for V and 0 bases for J; bases not matched to a gene: 7. In DNA form, the CDR3 reads TGTGCCAGCAACCCAGGGGGCTTGGTGAACACTGAAGCTTTCTTT. Protein: CASNPGGLVNTEAFF.

The V gene is TRBV5-1, the J gene TRBJ2-5; D not resolved. This CDR3 has 13 residues. Trimming shortened V by 0 bases and J by 5 bases, and 8 bases separated the two germline ends. Germline assignment: CDR1 SGHRS and CDR2 YFSETQ. CDR3 region: CASSLEGLETQYF. The CDR3 coding sequence is TGCGCCAGCAGCTTGGAAGGTCTGGAGACCCAGTACTTC.

This clonotype was counted a few times. The J gene is TRBJ2-5, the V gene TRBV19, with 11 bases aligning to TRBD1. The CDR3 has 15 amino acids. The germline V gene encodes CDR1 LNHDA and CDR2 SQIVND (reference sequence). V dropped 9 bases and J dropped 1; count of bases not matched to a gene: 7. CDR3 bases: TGTGCCAGCGGAGGGGGACAGGGGGGCCAAGAGACCCAGTACTTC. Translating it yields CASGGGQGGQETQYF.

This chain connects TRBV11-2 to TRBJ2-7, with 7 positions matching TRBD1. Trimming cost V 11 bases and J 4 bases; bases outside gene matches: 11. CDR3 length: 13 amino acids. Germline assignment: CDR1 SGHAT and CDR2 FQNNGV. CDR3 DNA: TGTGCCGTCCGCAGGGACAGAAGTTACGAGCAGTACTTC. The encoded protein is CAVRRDRSYEQYF.

This clonotype was seen repeatedly, ten times or more. At one of its ends the junction is not consistent with the germline gene, which may arise from a read error. The chain joins TRBV4-2 to TRBJ1-1; D is uncertain. The V gene's germline CDR1 is LGHNA and CDR2 YNFKEQ. The CDR3 sequence is 13 residues long. The CDR3 sequence: CASSQEANTEAFF. The CDR3, as DNA: TGTGCCAGCAGTCAAGAGGCGAACACTGAAGCTTTCTTT.

The rearrangement links TRBV6-5 to TRBJ2-7; D might be TRBD1 or TRBD2, each matching 5 bases. CDR1 and CDR2 from the germline V gene are MNHEY and SVGAGI. CDR3 length: 14 amino acids. Between the trimmed V and J ends, which lost 2 bases and 5 bases, there was a span of 13 bases. The CDR3 here is CASSYRDPRDEQYF. Here the CDR3 DNA reads TGTGCCAGCAGTTACAGGGACCCTCGGGACGAGCAGTACTTC.